The 32 T cell receptor beta chains below all came from one sample that was sequenced in a study of beta chain features in type 1 diabetes. Expressed TCRB transcripts got sequenced, as all isolated RNA was reverse transcribed. The protocol was immunoSEQ multiplex PCR, while the TCRdb copy is restricted to in-frame clones and leaves out a portion. The table lists about 340,000 clones, around 7.6% of them singletons. The sample taken for sequencing was central memory CD4+ T cells from blood. The receptors were sampled from a woman younger than 35 in good health.

The CDR3 DNA reads TGTGCTAGTGGTCGGGGCAGGGGTTCCGGGGAGCTGTTTTTT. As protein: CASGRGRGSGELFF. This chain uses TRBV12-5 with TRBJ2-2; D is perhaps TRBD1 (6 bases). CDR1 is LGHNT, CDR2 FRNRAP, per germline. V was trimmed by 5 bases and J by 6 bases, leaving 13 bases between them. The CDR3 runs to 14 residues.

The rearrangement joins TRBV6-6 to TRBJ1-2, with D uncertain. The CDR3 runs 15 residues. From germline, CDR1 is MNHNY and CDR2 SVGAGI (reference sequence). Trimming left V 10 bases short and J 4 bases short, with 22 bases between. This chain's CDR3 is CAISPSVGPAYGYTF. In DNA form, the CDR3 reads TGTGCCATCTCCCCGTCAGTAGGGCCGGCCTATGGCTACACCTTC.

The chain has TRBV28 and TRBJ2-7, with 9 bases lining up with TRBD2. This CDR3 contains 14 residues. Trimming at V came to 2 bases and at J to 7 bases, leaving 6 bases not matched to a gene. From germline, CDR1 is MDHEN and CDR2 SYDVKM. CDR3 DNA sequence: TGTGCCAGCAGTTTAACGGGACTAGCTAGGGAGCAGTACTTC. Amino acid sequence: CASSLTGLAREQYF.

This chain joins TRBV7-8 and TRBJ2-4; D is perhaps TRBD1 (5 bases). Per germline, CDR1 SGHVS and CDR2 FQNEAQ. The length of the CDR3 is 14 residues. The V end was cut by 5 bases, the J end by 6 bases, with 14 bases between. For the CDR3, the DNA is TGTGCCAGCAGCCCTAGGACACAGATAAACATTCAGTACTTC. This codes for CASSPRTQINIQYF.

The chain is built from TRBV12-5 and TRBJ2-5; D gene ambiguous. CDR1 is LGHNT and CDR2 is FRNRAP in the germline V gene. The V and J ends lost 6 bases and 2 bases respectively, with 4 bases between them. The CDR3 has 11 amino acids. The CDR3 reads CASGRQETQYF. The CDR3 DNA reads as TGTGCTAGTGGCAGACAAGAGACCCAGTACTTC.

This clone has more than one count but fewer than ten. The chain recombines TRBV27 with TRBJ2-7; 8 nucleotides match TRBD2. The J segment lost 0 bases and the V segment lost 5 bases, leaving 12 bases of the junction unmatched. The CDR3 spans 17 residues. From germline, CDR1 is MNHEY and CDR2 SMNVEV (reference sequence). CDR3 amino acids: CASSPRTSSVTSYEQYF. DNA for the CDR3: TGTGCCAGCAGTCCGCGGACTAGCAGTGTTACCTCCTACGAGCAGTACTTC.

This chain links TRBV7-2 with TRBJ2-3; possible D gene TRBD2, 6 bases. CDR3 length: 12 residues. Germline V lookup: CDR1 SGHTA, CDR2 FQGNSA. Deletions cut 10 bases from V and 5 bases from J, with 13 bases between. The CDR3 nucleotides read TGTGCCATCGGAGGGCCCGGAGATACGCAGTATTTT. Translated: CAIGGPGDTQYF.

This clone turned up a few times. The V call is TRBV25-1, the J call TRBJ2-3; D is possibly TRBD2 (6 bases). Germline loops: CDR1 MGHDK, CDR2 SYGVNS. The CDR3 is made up of 13 amino acids. Between the trimmed V and J ends, which lost 1 base and 11 bases, there was a span of 13 bases. This CDR3 is CASSELAGSGQYF. CDR3 in DNA: TGTGCCAGCAGTGAATTGGCGGGGTCTGGGCAGTATTTT.

This clone was observed a few times. The chain links TRBV18 to TRBJ2-3; no reliable D call. The ends were cut back, 0 bases at V and 4 bases at J, with 8 bases in the middle. From germline, CDR1 is KGHSH and CDR2 LQKENI. There are 14 residues in the CDR3. The CDR3 DNA follows: TGTGCCAGCTCACCACCGGGTTCCGCAGATACGCAGTATTTT. This gives the protein CASSPPGSADTQYF.

This clone was found a few times. The chain employs TRBV7-8 and TRBJ1-3; D possibly corresponds to TRBD1 (5 bases). The CDR3 has 17 residues. The germline V gene has CDR1 SGHVS and CDR2 FQNEAQ. V was cut by 4 bases and J by 2 bases, with 18 bases left in between. The CDR3 reads CASSSRDGLFPGNTIYF. In DNA form, the CDR3 reads TGTGCCAGCAGCTCCCGGGACGGGCTGTTCCCTGGAAACACCATATATTTT.

The rearrangement links TRBV29-1 to TRBJ1-2, with 7 bases identical to TRBD1. CDR3 length: 13 residues. Losses at the gene ends were 5 bases for V and 2 bases for J; bases not matched to a gene: 5. From germline, CDR1 is SQVTM and CDR2 ANQGSEA. CDR3 region: CSVSRDRNYGYTF. The CDR3 DNA is TGCAGCGTTAGCCGGGACAGAAACTATGGCTACACCTTC.

This clone was counted only a few times. The gene calls are TRBV11-2 and TRBJ1-2, with unresolved D. V dropped 1 base and J dropped 14 bases, with 11 bases sitting between them. This CDR3 contains 11 residues. Germline V gives CDR1 SGHAT, CDR2 FQNNGV. DNA of the CDR3: TGTGCCAGCAGCTTAGGTCTCGGTCGGACCTTC. This translates into CASSLGLGRTF.

There are many counts of this clone. V is TRBV28 and J is TRBJ1-2; 8 bases align to TRBD1. CDR3 length: 14 amino acids. Germline CDR1 MDHEN, CDR2 SYDVKM. The V segment lost 10 bases and the J segment 5 bases; nucleotides outside the gene matches: 12. CDR3 residues: CATQEGTGLYGYTF. DNA for the CDR3: TGTGCCACCCAAGAGGGGACAGGTTTATATGGCTACACCTTC.

This clone was observed many times. The chain employs TRBV4-1 and TRBJ1-4, with D perhaps matching TRBD1 (5 bases). V was trimmed by 1 base and J by 14 bases, leaving 11 bases between them. The CDR3 spans 12 residues. Germline values: CDR1 MGHRA, CDR2 YSYEKL. CDR3 amino acids: CASSQVRGGLFF. The CDR3 DNA follows: TGCGCCAGCAGCCAAGTGAGGGGAGGTCTGTTTTTT.

V and J are TRBV7-9 and TRBJ1-1, with no clear D. Germline-derived CDR1 and CDR2 are SEHNR and FQNEAQ (reference sequence). The CDR3 runs to 15 residues. With 7 bases removed from V and 0 bases from J, the gap between germline ends came to 15 bases. CDR3 bases: TGTGCCAGCACCGCTGGTTCCTCCATGAACACTGAAGCTTTCTTT. Protein product: CASTAGSSMNTEAFF.

The chain joins TRBV5-1 to TRBJ1-2, with D maybe TRBD1 (5 bases). The germline V gene has CDR1 SGHRS and CDR2 YFSETQ. The CDR3 has 12 amino acids. V lost 2 bases and J 8 bases, leaving 10 bases between the germline ends. The CDR3 sequence: CASSLNRQGYTF. CDR3 coding DNA: TGCGCCAGCAGCTTAAACAGGCAGGGCTACACCTTC.

In this sample, this clone turned up a few times. The chain has TRBV5-1 and TRBJ2-1; 7 nucleotides agree with TRBD2. Germline CDR1 and CDR2: SGHRS and YFSETQ. The V segment lost 2 bases and the J segment 0 bases; nucleotides outside the gene matches: 8. The length of the CDR3 is 17 residues. The CDR3 DNA reads TGCGCCAGCAGCTTAAGTGCTGGCGGGAGCTCCTACAATGAGCAGTTCTTC. This gives the protein CASSLSAGGSSYNEQFF.

This clone occurred a few times. V and J are TRBV19 and TRBJ1-2, with 9 bases fitting TRBD1. CDR1 and CDR2 from the germline V gene are LNHDA and SQIVND (reference sequence). After removal of 6 bases from V and 6 bases from J, the junction contained 11 bases not matched to a gene. The CDR3 runs 15 residues. The CDR3 here is CASSPNRGRRDGYTF. The CDR3, as DNA: TGTGCCAGTAGCCCTAACAGGGGGCGAAGGGATGGCTACACCTTC.

In this sample, this clone turned up a few times. The CDR3 DNA reads as TGCGCCAGCAGCTTACAAAGAACAGATACGCAGTATTTT. This gives the protein CASSLQRTDTQYF. The chain links TRBV5-1 to TRBJ2-3; D unresolved. Germline CDR1 is SGHRS and CDR2 is YFSETQ. V shed 2 bases and J shed 3 bases, with 7 bases lying between them. The CDR3 extends over 13 amino acids.

The chain combines TRBV29-1 with TRBJ1-2; D unclear. This CDR3 comprises 13 residues. Germline V gene lookup returns CDR1 SQVTM and CDR2 ANQGSEA. Trimming shortened V by 0 bases and J by 0 bases, and 5 bases separated the two germline ends. The CDR3 DNA sequence: TGCAGCGTTGAAGATGGAGCTAACTATGGCTACACCTTC. It translates to CSVEDGANYGYTF.

This clone has only a few counts. This chain uses TRBV21-1 with TRBJ2-7; TRBD1 is the table's D call and was not checked against the DNA. TRBV21-1 is designated a pseudogene. The CDR3 runs to 14 residues. The CDR3 DNA reads TGTGCCAGCAGCGAGGACAGGAGAGACTACGAGCAGTACTTC. It yields the protein CASSEDRRDYEQYF.

The CDR3 protein is CASSPSLAGGPLNIQYF. In DNA, the CDR3 is TGTGCCAGCAGTCCCTCCCTAGCGGGAGGGCCGTTAAACATTCAGTACTTC. The chain has TRBV28 and TRBJ2-4, with 12 bases aligning to TRBD2. With V trimmed by 5 bases and J by 6 bases, 11 bases remained unmatched. Germline V lookup: CDR1 MDHEN, CDR2 SYDVKM. This CDR3 has 17 residues.

The V call is TRBV20-1, the J call TRBJ1-2, with D perhaps matching TRBD1 (6 bases). The V and J ends lost 6 bases and 8 bases respectively, with 13 bases between them. In germline, CDR1 is DFQATT, CDR2 SNEGSKA (reference sequence). The CDR3 is 11 amino acids. The CDR3 nucleotides are TGCAGTGCCGACAGGCCACAAGGCTACACCTTC. The encoded protein is CSADRPQGYTF.

This clone was detected only a few times. Written as DNA, the CDR3 is TGTGCCAGCAGTTGGGGACAGGAGGATGGCTACACCTTC. This sequence encodes CASSWGQEDGYTF. V and J are TRBV6-5 and TRBJ1-2, with TRBD1 matching over 8 bases. Germline loops: CDR1 MNHEY, CDR2 SVGAGI. The CDR3 has 13 residues. Germline trimming cut 4 bases from V and 6 bases from J; bases unmatched to any gene: 4.

This clone was observed at least ten times. The chain uses TRBV11-2 and TRBJ2-4, with 7 bases matching TRBD2. J was trimmed by 9 bases and V by 5 bases; bases with no gene match: 10. The CDR3 sequence is 14 residues long. Looked up from germline, CDR1 is SGHAT and CDR2 is FQNNGV. CDR3 coding DNA: TGTGCCAGCAGCCCCCCCCCGACTAGCTCCATTCAGTACTTC. This translates into CASSPPPTSSIQYF.

This clone was counted between two and nine times. Within the sample, other DNA sequences also encode this same CDR3. The chain is built from TRBV9 and TRBJ2-5; TRBD1 matches at 7 bases. J lost 2 bases, V lost 0 bases, and 4 bases had no gene match. The CDR3 has 15 amino acids. Germline CDR1 is SGDLS and CDR2 is YYNGEE. The CDR3 protein is CASSVAPGQQETQYF. The CDR3 DNA is TGTGCCAGCAGCGTAGCCCCGGGACAGCAAGAGACCCAGTACTTC.

This clone was detected a few times. The chain uses TRBV4-2 and TRBJ2-7, with D uncertain. Trimming shortened V by 0 bases and J by 11 bases, and 14 bases separated the two germline ends. This CDR3 has 13 residues. In germline, CDR1 is LGHNA, CDR2 YNFKEQ. Here the CDR3 reads CASSQDRLGNEYF. The CDR3, as DNA: TGTGCCAGCAGCCAAGATAGGCTGGGTAATGAGTACTTC.

The V gene is TRBV6-6, the J gene TRBJ2-7; no firm D call. Germline CDR1 is MNHNY and CDR2 is SVGAGI (reference sequence). Deletions cut 2 bases from V and 3 bases from J, with 11 bases between. The CDR3 spans 14 residues. CDR3 amino acids: CASSYGQRNYEQYF. CDR3 nucleotide sequence: TGTGCCAGCAGTTACGGGCAGCGAAACTACGAGCAGTACTTC.

In its sample, this clone was seen a few times. The V and J genes are TRBV5-1 and TRBJ2-2, with D tentatively TRBD2 (6 bases). The germline V and J ends were trimmed by 4 bases and 0 bases, with 13 bases remaining between them. Germline values: CDR1 SGHRS, CDR2 YFSETQ. The CDR3 covers 16 residues. The CDR3 bases are TGCGCCAGCAGCCTAGCCGGGACTTCGAACACCGGGGAGCTGTTTTTT. Translated, it gives CASSLAGTSNTGELFF.

This clone appeared a few times. V usage is TRBV11-2 and J usage is TRBJ2-1, with TRBD2 identical over 10 bases. V trimming: 5 bases; J trimming: 8 bases; junction bases outside the gene matches: 18. CDR1 and CDR2 from the germline V gene are SGHAT and FQNNGV. The CDR3 is 18 amino acids. CDR3 in DNA: TGTGCCAGCAGCCAGAGAGGGGGGCTAGCGGGAGTACGCGATGAGCAGTTCTTC. This encodes CASSQRGGLAGVRDEQFF.

The rearrangement joins TRBV15 to TRBJ2-7; 7 bases are a match to TRBD2. J gave up 0 bases and V 0 bases, and 2 bases lay outside the gene matches. This CDR3 is 15 amino acids long. The germline V gene encodes CDR1 LNHNV and CDR2 YYDKDF (reference sequence). The CDR3 loop is CATSRDLAVSYEQYF. CDR3 coding DNA: TGTGCCACCAGCAGAGATCTAGCGGTCTCCTACGAGCAGTACTTC.

The chain joins TRBV7-3 to TRBJ2-3; a possible D gene is TRBD2 (6 bases). V was pared by 5 bases and J by 6 bases, with 12 bases between. Germline V gene sequence: CDR1 SGHTA, CDR2 FQGTGA. The CDR3 has 13 amino acids. CDR3 coding DNA: TGTGCCAGCAGCCCCCAGGCGGGGGATACGCAGTATTTT. Amino acid sequence: CASSPQAGDTQYF.